The source of this T cell receptor beta chain is a study of control samples from healthy donors and cancer patients. The CDR3 loop spans 15 amino acids. J gave up 6 bases and V 4 bases, and 4 bases lay outside the gene matches. Germline values: CDR1 LGHDT, CDR2 YNNKEL (reference sequence). TCRdb keeps only in-frame clones here, not all; method: immunoSEQ multiplex PCR. Among 100,000 to 150,000 clones listed, roughly 87% were seen once. This clone was found once. This sequence joins TRBV3-1 (or the pseudogene TRBV3-2) and TRBJ2-3, with 13 positions matching TRBD2. This clonotype was obtained from a young man in good health. Sequencing was done on a sample of blood. As DNA, the CDR3 is TGTGCCAGCAGCCTAGGGACTAGCGGGACCGATACGCAGTATTTT. It codes for CASSLGTSGTDTQYF.